The sequence of this T cell receptor beta chain was determined in a study of blood T cell repertoires in COVID-19. For the study at large: Nucleic acid was either cDNA or gDNA, and it came from T cells, B-cell-depleted T cells, or PBMCs.

Authors' analysis steps: Counts of nucleated cells, estimated from reference gene primer amplification, were obtained. Generated by immunoSEQ multiplex PCR, the TCRdb table keeps only in-frame clones and is missing some. D and trimming were read from the DNA, whereas the V and J calls and clone size are those reported in that table. This table has about 170,000 clones, about 85% appearing once. Germline V gene lookup returns CDR1 LGHDT and CDR2 YNNKEL (reference sequence). V lost 4 bases and J lost 0; bases outside the gene matches: 3. This CDR3 is 16 amino acids long. Sequencing was done on a sample of peripheral blood. The TCR was taken from a man between 60 and 75 years old who had recovered from COVID-19. The genes are TRBV3-1 (or the pseudogene TRBV3-2) and TRBJ2-3; 11 nucleotides agree with TRBD2. CDR3 nucleotide sequence: TGTGCCAGCAGCCCACTAGCGGGGGAGAGCACAGATACGCAGTATTTT. Its protein is CASSPLAGESTDTQYF.